Below, 16 T cell receptor beta chains from the same sample are listed, as sequenced in a study of radiotherapy plus CTLA-4 blockade in lung cancer. Assay: immunoSEQ multiplex PCR; the TCRdb copy retains only in-frame clones and omits some. Of 9,500 to 15,000 clones in the sample, around four fifths were seen once. Sequencing was performed on peripheral blood, taken from a patient treated with radiotherapy plus ipilimumab. Receptor source: a human donor with non-small cell lung cancer that progressed on radiotherapy plus ipilimumab.

This clone was seen a handful of times. The chain links TRBV7-9 to TRBJ2-6, with 8 positions matching TRBD1. V trimming: 5 bases; J trimming: 0 bases; junction bases outside the gene matches: 3. The CDR3 has 16 amino acids. Germline V CDR1 and CDR2: SEHNR, FQNEAQ (reference sequence). CDR3 nucleotides: TGTGCCAGCAGCCCAACAGGGGGCTCTGGGGCCAACGTCCTGACTTTC. Translating it yields CASSPTGGSGANVLTF.

This clone was picked up a small number of times. This sequence joins TRBV27 and TRBJ1-2, with D possibly matching TRBD1 (6 bases). Germline loops: CDR1 MNHEY, CDR2 SMNVEV (reference sequence). V was trimmed by 2 bases and J by 7 bases, leaving 14 bases between them. The CDR3 runs to 14 residues. The CDR3 loop reads CASSLTGAVAGYTF. The CDR3 region has the DNA TGTGCCAGCAGTTTAACGGGGGCGGTGGCTGGCTACACCTTC.

This clone was picked up one time. The rearrangement links TRBV6-6 to TRBJ2-7; 10 nucleotides match TRBD1. There are 16 residues in the CDR3. V gave up 4 bases and J gave up 1 base; unmatched junction bases: 7. Per germline, CDR1 MNHNY and CDR2 SVGAGI (reference sequence). Written as DNA, the CDR3 is TGTGCCAGCAGTTTAGGGGGGGACAGGGGATCCTACGAGCAGTACTTC. Protein sequence: CASSLGGDRGSYEQYF.

This clone was recorded once. J is TRBJ1-3 and V is TRBV20-1; D not resolved. Germline V gene sequence: CDR1 DFQATT, CDR2 SNEGSKA (reference sequence). This CDR3 comprises 11 residues. V shed 0 bases and J shed 10 bases, with 7 bases lying between them. The CDR3 is CSARDEQTIYF. The CDR3 DNA sequence: TGCAGTGCTAGAGATGAACAGACCATATATTTT.

The count of this clone is one. The chain uses TRBV29-1 and TRBJ2-7; 7 nucleotides agree with TRBD1. The CDR3 totals 13 residues. The V segment lost 4 bases and the J segment 0 bases; nucleotides outside the gene matches: 3. The germline V gene encodes CDR1 SQVTM and CDR2 ANQGSEA. DNA of the CDR3: TGCAGCGTTGCCCGGGACAGCTCCTACGAGCAGTACTTC. Translation: CSVARDSSYEQYF.

This chain joins TRBV6-1 and TRBJ1-6; perhaps TRBD1 as D (5 bases). The CDR3 contains 14 residues. Between the trimmed V and J ends, which lost 5 bases and 2 bases, there was a span of 7 bases. Germline CDR1 MNHNS, CDR2 SASEGT. CDR3 residues: CASSSGPYNSPLHF. CDR3 DNA: TGTGCCAGCAGTTCGGGGCCCTATAATTCACCCCTCCACTTT.

The CDR3 DNA reads TGCGCCAGCAGTGAACGGGGACCCTATAATTCACCCCTCCACTTT. This encodes CASSERGPYNSPLHF. This chain connects TRBV10-2 to TRBJ1-6; D perhaps matches TRBD1 (5 bases). This CDR3 has 15 residues. V dropped 3 bases and J dropped 2 bases, with 8 bases sitting between them. Germline values: CDR1 WSHSY, CDR2 SAAADI.

The chain links TRBV19 to TRBJ1-6, with a tentative D call TRBD1 (5 bases). Between the trimmed V and J ends, which lost 3 bases and 9 bases, there was a span of 12 bases. CDR1 is LNHDA, CDR2 SQIVND, per germline (reference sequence). The CDR3 has 14 residues. The CDR3 DNA reads TGTGCCAGTAGTATCTCGATCGGGGCTTCACCCCTCCACTTT. Its translation: CASSISIGASPLHF.

This chain uses TRBV7-9 with TRBJ1-3; D gene unclear. CDR3 length equals 13 residues. Trimming took off 2 bases at V and 1 base at J, with 3 bases between the two ends. Per the germline V gene, CDR1 is SEHNR and CDR2 is FQNEAQ (reference sequence). The CDR3 loop reads CASSLWSGNTIYF. In nucleotides, the CDR3 is TGTGCCAGCAGCTTATGGTCTGGAAACACCATATATTTT.

A few counts support this clone. This chain joins TRBV18 and TRBJ1-2; TRBD1 matches 10 bases. V dropped 3 bases and J dropped 1; count of bases not matched to a gene: 2. Looked up from germline, CDR1 is KGHSH and CDR2 is LQKENI. The CDR3 extends over 15 amino acids. CDR3 amino acids: CASSPRDRGNYGYTF. The CDR3 region has the DNA TGTGCCAGCTCACCCAGGGACAGGGGTAACTATGGCTACACCTTC. Looking up the rest from reference TRBV18 and TRBJ1-2 gives the full variable domain: NAGVMQNPRHLVRRRGQEARLRCSPMKGHSHVYWYRQLPEEGLKFMVYLQKENIIDESGMPKERFSAEFPKEGPSILRIQQVVRGDSAAYFCASSPRDRGNYGYTFGSGTRLTVV.

The gene calls are TRBV6-5 and TRBJ1-1; D unresolved. Germline assignment: CDR1 MNHEY and CDR2 SVGAGI. The CDR3 sequence is 15 residues long. V gave up 2 bases and J gave up 0 bases, with 10 bases separating them. CDR3 in DNA: TGTGCCAGCAGTTACACCGAAGGAATGAACACTGAAGCTTTCTTT. Translation: CASSYTEGMNTEAFF.

The chain carries TRBV7-9 and TRBJ1-1, with a weak D call TRBD1 (5 bases). Germline assignment: CDR1 SEHNR and CDR2 FQNEAQ (reference sequence). This CDR3 is built from 13 residues. V was pared by 0 bases and J by 10 bases, with 12 bases between. This CDR3 reads CASSLALGAGAFF. The CDR3 bases are TGTGCCAGCAGCTTAGCGCTTGGGGCGGGAGCTTTCTTT.

The chain links TRBV7-6 to TRBJ2-1, with 7 bases matching TRBD2. The CDR3 is made up of 15 amino acids. The germline V gene has CDR1 SGHVS and CDR2 FNYEAQ. Unmatched junction bases numbered 13, after V lost 4 bases and J lost 10 bases. CDR3 residues: CASSSSLAVFGEQFF. In nucleotides, the CDR3 is TGTGCCAGCAGCTCCTCTCTAGCGGTATTCGGGGAGCAGTTCTTC.

The rearrangement joins TRBV7-9 to TRBJ1-4; 7 nucleotides agree with TRBD1. The CDR3 is made up of 14 amino acids. Looked up from germline, CDR1 is SEHNR and CDR2 is FQNEAQ (reference sequence). V lost 5 bases to trimming and J lost 7 bases; unmatched junction nucleotides: 7. The CDR3 is CASSLDREIEKLFF. The CDR3 DNA reads as TGTGCCAGCAGCCTCGACAGGGAAATTGAAAAACTGTTTTTT. Full variable domain (remainder filled in from reference TRBV7-9 and TRBJ1-4): DTGVSQNPRHKITKRGQNVTFRCDPISEHNRLYWYRQTLGQGPEFLTYFQNEAQLEKSRLLSDRFSAERPKGSFSTLEIQRTEQGDSAMYLCASSLDREIEKLFFGSGTQLSVL.

The chain employs TRBV5-8 and TRBJ2-7; 8 nucleotides agree with TRBD1. Germline values: CDR1 SGHTS, CDR2 YDEGEE. The CDR3 is made up of 13 amino acids. The V gene end was trimmed by 5 bases and the J gene end by 2 bases; junction bases not matched to a gene: 3. The CDR3 DNA reads TGTGCCAGCAGGCGGACAGGGACCTACGAGCAGTACTTC. Translated, it gives CASRRTGTYEQYF.

The V call is TRBV5-1, the J call TRBJ2-1, with D perhaps matching TRBD2 (7 bases). Germline V gene data show CDR1 as SGHRS and CDR2 as YFSETQ. The CDR3 consists of 15 residues. The germline V and J ends were trimmed by 4 bases and 0 bases, with 11 bases remaining between them. In DNA, the CDR3 is TGCGCCAGCAGCCTCGGGGGGCTCTCCTACAATGAGCAGTTCTTC. Amino acids: CASSLGGLSYNEQFF.